What follows describes a single T cell receptor (beta chain). This entry belongs to a study of blood T cell repertoires in COVID-19. Germline loops: CDR1 WNHNN, CDR2 SYGVQD (reference sequence). The CDR3 runs 15 residues. Trimming removed 3 bases at V and 2 bases at J, with 11 bases between. The method was immunoSEQ multiplex PCR; TCRdb's version includes in-frame clones alone and lacks a portion of them. The sample has about 220,000 clones; less than 90% are singletons. The gene calls are TRBV10-1 and TRBJ1-3; D is unclear. This TCR was sampled from a man between 35 and 55 years old with active or convalescent COVID-19. The sequencing input was peripheral blood. The CDR3 protein is CASSERPGAGNTIYF. CDR3 DNA: TGCGCCAGCAGTGAACGACCCGGGGCTGGAAACACCATATATTTT.